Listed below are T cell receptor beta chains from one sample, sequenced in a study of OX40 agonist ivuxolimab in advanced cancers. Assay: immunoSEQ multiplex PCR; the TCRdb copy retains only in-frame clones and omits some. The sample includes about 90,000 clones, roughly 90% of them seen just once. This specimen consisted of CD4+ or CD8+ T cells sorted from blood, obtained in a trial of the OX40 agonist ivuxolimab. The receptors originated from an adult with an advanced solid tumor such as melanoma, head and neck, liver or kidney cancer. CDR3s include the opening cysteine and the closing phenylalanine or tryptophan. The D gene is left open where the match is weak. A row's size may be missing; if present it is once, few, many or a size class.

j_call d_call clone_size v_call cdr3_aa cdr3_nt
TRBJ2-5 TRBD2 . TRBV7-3 CASSLGLARGVGETQYF TGTGCCAGCAGCTTGGGACTAGCGAGAGGGGTAGGAGAGACCCAGTACTTC
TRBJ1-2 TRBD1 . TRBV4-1 CASSPGTARTMDGYTF TGCGCCAGCAGCCCAGGGACAGCCCGCACCATGGATGGCTACACCTTC
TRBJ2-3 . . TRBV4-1 CASSQRRRSGEGPDTQYF TGCGCCAGCAGCCAAAGGAGGAGGAGCGGTGAGGGACCAGATACGCAGTATTTT
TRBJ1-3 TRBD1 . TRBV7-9 CASSLRQGTEGNTIYF TGTGCCAGCAGCTTACGACAGGGTACGGAAGGAAACACCATATATTTT
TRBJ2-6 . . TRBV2 CASGSGANVLTF TGTGCCAGCGGCTCTGGGGCCAACGTCCTGACTTTC
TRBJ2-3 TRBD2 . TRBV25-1 CASSRSLSSGMNWDTQYF TGTGCCAGCAGTCGCAGTCTCTCTAGCGGGATGAATTGGGATACGCAGTATTTT
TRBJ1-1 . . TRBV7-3 CASSPTRATEAFF TGTGCCAGCAGCCCCACTCGGGCCACTGAAGCTTTCTTT
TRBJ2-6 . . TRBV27 CASSTPGANVLTF TGTGCCAGCAGTACCCCTGGGGCCAACGTCCTGACTTTC
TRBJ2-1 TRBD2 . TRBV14 CASSQGRGTSGDNEQFF TGTGCCAGCAGCCAAGGACGCGGGACTAGCGGGGACAATGAGCAGTTCTTC
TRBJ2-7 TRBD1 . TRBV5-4 CASSLAGTASYEQYF TGTGCCAGCAGCTTGGCCGGGACAGCCTCCTACGAGCAGTACTTC
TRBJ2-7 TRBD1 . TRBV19 CASSHPPGRGLNEQYF TGTGCCAGTAGTCACCCCCCGGGCAGGGGGCTCAACGAGCAGTACTTC
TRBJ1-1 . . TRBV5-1 CASSLRADRNTEAFF TGCGCCAGCAGCTTGAGAGCCGACAGGAACACTGAAGCTTTCTTT
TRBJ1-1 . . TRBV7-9 CASSLGGLTEAFF TGTGCCAGCAGCTTGGGGGGTTTGACTGAAGCTTTCTTT
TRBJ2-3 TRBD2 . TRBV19 CASSIGSGRALSDTQYF TGTGCCAGTAGTATTGGTAGCGGGAGGGCCCTCTCAGATACGCAGTATTTT
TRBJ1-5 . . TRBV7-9 CASSFNLNQPQHF TGTGCCAGCAGCTTCAACCTCAATCAGCCCCAGCATTTT
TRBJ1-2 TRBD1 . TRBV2 CASSARTGRGGYTF TGTGCCAGCAGTGCCCGGACAGGGCGGGGAGGCTACACCTTC
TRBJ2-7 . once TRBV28 CASSLDGGPTYEQYF TGTGCCAGCAGTTTAGACGGGGGGCCCACCTACGAGCAGTACTTC
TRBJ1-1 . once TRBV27 CASSLIGQGMGNTEAFF TGTGCCAGCAGTTTGATCGGGCAGGGGATGGGGAACACTGAAGCTTTCTTT
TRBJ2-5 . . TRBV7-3 CASSFSSQETQYF TGTGCCAGCAGCTTCTCTTCCCAAGAGACCCAGTACTTC
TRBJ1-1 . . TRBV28 CASVGPLRTEAFF TGTGCCAGCGTCGGACCATTGAGGACTGAAGCTTTCTTT
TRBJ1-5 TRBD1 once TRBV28 CASRRKGQGDQPQHF TGTGCCAGCAGAAGAAAGGGACAGGGGGATCAGCCCCAGCATTTT
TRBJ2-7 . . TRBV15 CATGPGWSYEQYF TGTGCCACCGGGCCAGGGTGGTCCTACGAGCAGTACTTC
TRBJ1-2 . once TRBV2 CASRAYTDAGGYTF TGTGCCAGCAGGGCCTACACGGATGCGGGGGGCTACACCTTC
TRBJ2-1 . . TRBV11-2 CASSLVGGLRGNEQFF TGTGCCAGCAGCTTAGTCGGGGGGCTTAGGGGTAATGAGCAGTTCTTC